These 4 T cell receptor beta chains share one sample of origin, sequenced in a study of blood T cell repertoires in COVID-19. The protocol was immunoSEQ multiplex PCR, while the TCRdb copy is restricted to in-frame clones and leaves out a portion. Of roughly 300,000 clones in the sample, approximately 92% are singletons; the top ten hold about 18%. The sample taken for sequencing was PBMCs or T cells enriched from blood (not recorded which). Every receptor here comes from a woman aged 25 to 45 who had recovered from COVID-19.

The CDR3 sequence: CASSLGRVFYEQYF. CDR3 sequence (DNA): TGTGCCAGCAGCTTAGGGCGGGTTTTTTACGAGCAGTACTTC. The V call is TRBV7-2, the J call TRBJ2-7, with a weak D call TRBD2 (5 bases). Looked up from germline, CDR1 is SGHTA and CDR2 is FQGNSA. V gave up 1 base and J gave up 4 bases, with 11 bases separating them. The CDR3 covers 14 residues.

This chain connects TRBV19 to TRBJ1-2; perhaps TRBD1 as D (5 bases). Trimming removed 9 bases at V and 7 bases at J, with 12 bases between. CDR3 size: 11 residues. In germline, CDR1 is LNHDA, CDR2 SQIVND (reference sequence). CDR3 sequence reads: CASGGVSGYTF. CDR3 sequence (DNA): TGTGCCAGCGGGGGAGTCAGTGGCTACACCTTC.

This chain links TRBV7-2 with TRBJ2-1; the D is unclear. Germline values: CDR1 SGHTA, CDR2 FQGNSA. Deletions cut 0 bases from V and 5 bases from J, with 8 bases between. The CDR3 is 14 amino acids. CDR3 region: CASSLAAQDNEQFF. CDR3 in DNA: TGTGCCAGCAGCTTAGCGGCGCAGGACAATGAGCAGTTCTTC.

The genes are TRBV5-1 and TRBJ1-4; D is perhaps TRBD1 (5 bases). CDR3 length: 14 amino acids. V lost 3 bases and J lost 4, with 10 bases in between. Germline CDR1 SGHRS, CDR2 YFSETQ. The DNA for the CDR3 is TGCGCCAGCAGCTCGACAGCCAATAATGAAAAACTGTTTTTT. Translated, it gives CASSSTANNEKLFF.